This T cell receptor beta chain was documented in a study of metastatic and nonmetastatic thyroid tumors. Study summary: Peripheral blood and tumor or nodule samples from malignant and benign thyroid patients were compared.

The CDR3 is 13 amino acids. Deletions cut 0 bases from V and 8 bases from J, with 10 bases between. CDR1 is KGHDR, CDR2 SFDVKD, per germline. Findings of the study overall: In both blood and tumor samples, TCR beta diversity was reported significantly higher for malignant than benign nodules.

TCRdb re-called clones via MiXCR from the PCR reads. The sample carries around 20,000 clones, 15% recorded once. This clone has just a few counts. The antigen remains unidentified. Thyroid surgery was preceded by no treatment in any patient. The chain recombines TRBV24-1 with TRBJ2-7; D is unclear. The TCR originated in a female donor with papillary thyroid cancer or a benign thyroid nodule (not recorded which). Some clones in this sample may be carry-over from other donors' samples. Sequenced material: blood. CDR3 in DNA: TGTGCCACCAGTGATTTGGTGCAGTTCAAGCAGTACTTC. Amino acids: CATSDLVQFKQYF.